A single sample gave rise to the 30 T cell receptor beta chains below, sequenced in a study of T cells in Graves' hyperthyroidism and ophthalmopathy. Amplified TCR beta CDR3 regions came from RNA transcripts. HTBI primers were employed in a first-round RT-PCR of the TCR CDR3. TCRdb called the multiplex PCR reads again in MiXCR, with one record for every CDR3 protein. The repertoire includes a few hundred thousand distinct CDR3 sequences, roughly an eighth of them detected once, and about a third sits in the top ten. Material for sequencing was blood. These receptors came from a woman aged 40 to 50 with Graves' ophthalmopathy.

This clonotype has just a few counts. V and J are TRBV6-1 and TRBJ2-5; D is undetermined. From germline, CDR1 is MNHNS and CDR2 SASEGT. Trimming shortened V by 7 bases and J by 0 bases, and 9 bases separated the two germline ends. This CDR3 region has 13 residues. CDR3 sequence reads: CASNRRNQETQYF. The CDR3 coding sequence is TGTGCCAGCAATAGACGGAACCAAGAGACCCAGTACTTC.

This clonotype was counted ten times or more. J is TRBJ2-7 and V is TRBV5-5; 8 nucleotides match TRBD2. V lost 4 bases and J lost 5; bases outside the gene matches: 8. This CDR3 is 14 amino acids long. Germline V gives CDR1 SGHKS, CDR2 YYEKEE (reference sequence). CDR3 in amino acids: CASSGTRVLDEQYF. The CDR3 DNA reads TGTGCCAGCAGCGGGACTAGAGTTTTGGACGAGCAGTACTTC.

V usage is TRBV6-2 or TRBV6-3 and J usage is TRBJ2-3; 10 bases fit TRBD2. The CDR3 consists of 16 residues. Germline CDR1 reads MNHEY; CDR2 reads SVGEGT. V dropped 3 bases and J dropped 2; count of bases not matched to a gene: 5. The CDR3 region has the DNA TGTGCCAGCAGTTATGAGCGGGGGGGCCCCACAGATACGCAGTATTTT. Its translation is CASSYERGGPTDTQYF.

This clonotype came up many times. The chain has TRBV6-1 and TRBJ2-3; the match to TRBD1 covers 9 bases. Germline V gene sequence: CDR1 MNHNS, CDR2 SASEGT. The CDR3 spans 14 residues. The ends lost 6 bases at V and 1 base at J; junction bases unmatched: 2. DNA of the CDR3: TGTGCCAGCAGAAGACAGGGGGGCACAGATACGCAGTATTTT. This gives the protein CASRRQGGTDTQYF.

This chain joins TRBV13 and TRBJ2-4, with unresolved D. This CDR3 is built from 14 residues. Trimming removed 4 bases at V and 1 base at J, with 8 bases between. In germline, CDR1 is PRHDT, CDR2 FYEKMQ (reference sequence). CDR3 protein: CASSSVHAKNIQYF. The CDR3 coding sequence is TGTGCCAGCAGCTCCGTCCACGCCAAAAACATTCAGTACTTC.

This clonotype was seen many times. The rearrangement joins TRBV28 to TRBJ2-4; D is undetermined. This CDR3 region has 15 residues. Germline-derived CDR1 and CDR2 are MDHEN and SYDVKM. Trimming took 7 bases from V and 0 from J, leaving 13 bases between them. Here the CDR3 reads CASTNRYLAKNIQYF. For the CDR3, the DNA is TGTGCCAGCACCAATCGGTATCTAGCCAAAAACATTCAGTACTTC.

V gene TRBV15 combines with J gene TRBJ2-4; no clear D. The germline gives CDR1 LNHNV, CDR2 YYDKDF (reference sequence). The CDR3 spans 12 residues. V lost 0 bases, J lost 4 bases, and 1 base lay in between. The DNA of the CDR3 is TGTGCCACCAGCAGAGAGAAAAACATTCAGTACTTC. This sequence encodes CATSREKNIQYF.

This clonotype has just a few counts. This chain connects TRBV12-3 or TRBV12-4 to TRBJ2-3; 10 nucleotides agree with TRBD2. This CDR3 spans 18 amino acids. The junction had 8 bases not matched to a gene; V was cut back by 2 bases and J by 0 bases. The CDR3 here is CASSLTSGTYKSTDTQYF. The CDR3 region has the DNA TGTGCCAGCAGTTTAACTAGCGGGACCTATAAGAGCACAGATACGCAGTATTTT.

This clonotype has a handful of counts. This chain links TRBV4-2 with TRBJ1-4; 9 nucleotides align to TRBD1. V dropped 4 bases and J dropped 5; count of bases not matched to a gene: 5. Germline V lookup: CDR1 LGHNA, CDR2 YNFKEQ. The CDR3 has 15 amino acids. This CDR3 is CASSPDRGGNEKLFF. CDR3 coding DNA: TGTGCCAGCAGCCCGGACAGGGGAGGAAATGAAAAACTGTTTTTT.

The chain uses TRBV30 and TRBJ2-5, with D maybe TRBD1 (6 bases). The CDR3 runs 16 residues. V lost 0 bases and J lost 3, with 17 bases in between. CDR1 and CDR2 from the germline V gene are GTSNPN and SVGIG (reference sequence). The CDR3 region has the DNA TGTGCCTGGAGTGTACGACAGGCGAGGGCCAAAGAGACCCAGTACTTC. It encodes CAWSVRQARAKETQYF.

This clonotype came up many times. The chain recombines TRBV11-2 with TRBJ2-5; D unclear. This CDR3 has 16 residues. Deletions cut 5 bases from V and 4 bases from J, with 20 bases between. Germline V CDR1 and CDR2: SGHAT, FQNNGV. Here the CDR3 DNA reads TGTGCCAGCAGCCCCGTAGACCTTCAAAACGTAGAGACCCAGTACTTC. This codes for CASSPVDLQNVETQYF.

This clonotype was detected ten times or more. V usage is TRBV6-1 and J usage is TRBJ2-3; TRBD1 is a possible D gene (5 bases). V shed 4 bases and J shed 6 bases, with 14 bases lying between them. CDR1 and CDR2 from the germline V gene are MNHNS and SASEGT. The CDR3 has 14 residues. CDR3 DNA sequence: TGTGCCAGCAGTGGTCAGGGATCCGGGGATACGCAGTATTTT. Translated, it gives CASSGQGSGDTQYF.

The table lists this clonotype with a few counts. The rearrangement links TRBV28 to TRBJ1-5; TRBD1 might be the D (6 bases). The CDR3 contains 17 residues. Trimming cost V 7 bases and J 6 bases, with 25 bases left between them. Germline V gives CDR1 MDHEN, CDR2 SYDVKM. The CDR3: CASTKGRGWAGVQPQHF. The DNA for the CDR3 is TGTGCCAGCACCAAAGGACGTGGTTGGGCAGGGGTTCAGCCCCAGCATTTT.

This clonotype was seen many times. The gene calls are TRBV2 and TRBJ1-2, with 7 bases identical to TRBD1. The CDR3 loop spans 13 amino acids. V shed 4 bases, J shed 4 bases, and the junction held 3 bases outside the gene matches. Germline lookup yields CDR1 SNHLY and CDR2 FYNNEI. Here the CDR3 reads CASSATGAYGYTF. The CDR3 DNA sequence: TGTGCCAGCAGTGCTACAGGGGCCTATGGCTACACCTTC.

This clonotype was picked up many times. The V gene is TRBV2, the J gene TRBJ1-5, with D tentatively TRBD1 (5 bases). This CDR3 has 15 residues. Trimming shortened V by 2 bases and J by 3 bases, and 11 bases separated the two germline ends. Germline V lookup: CDR1 SNHLY, CDR2 FYNNEI. As DNA, the CDR3 is TGTGCCAGCAGTGAATTTAGAGGGGTCAATCAGCCCCAGCATTTT. Translated: CASSEFRGVNQPQHF.

This clonotype has more than one count but fewer than ten. An end of the junction differs from the germline gene, which may be a read error. This rearrangement joins TRBV29-1 to TRBJ2-7, with D unresolved. This CDR3 comprises 11 residues. Germline-derived CDR1 and CDR2 are SQVTM and ANQGSEA. Written as DNA, the CDR3 is TGCAGCGTTGTAACGGCCTACGTGCAGTACTTC. It encodes CSVVTAYVQYF.

This rearrangement joins TRBV19 to TRBJ1-2; 7 bases are shared with TRBD1. Germline lookup yields CDR1 LNHDA and CDR2 SQIVND (reference sequence). Trimming took 7 bases from V and 7 from J; bases not matched to a gene: 15. This CDR3 spans 15 amino acids. The CDR3 loop is CASNHGGGGGRGYTF. The CDR3 coding sequence is TGTGCCAGTAACCACGGAGGGGGAGGGGGCCGTGGCTACACCTTC.

CDR3 sequence: CASAGTFTALSNQPQHF. As DNA, the CDR3 is TGTGCCAGTGCCGGGACCTTCACGGCGTTGAGCAATCAGCCCCAGCATTTT. J is TRBJ1-5 and V is TRBV19, with D perhaps matching TRBD1 (5 bases). With 8 bases removed from V and 1 base from J, the gap between germline ends came to 21 bases. This CDR3 is built from 17 residues. CDR1 is LNHDA and CDR2 is SQIVND in the germline V gene (reference sequence).

Many counts were recorded for this clonotype. The chain joins TRBV12-3 or TRBV12-4 to TRBJ2-7; TRBD2 matches at 11 bases. V was pared by 6 bases and J by 6 bases, with 7 bases of the junction left unmatched. The CDR3 length is 14 residues. In DNA form, the CDR3 reads TGTGCCAGCAGAACTAGCGGGAGTGTTGGCGAGCAGTACTTC. It yields the protein CASRTSGSVGEQYF.

This clonotype was observed many times. V is TRBV6-1 and J is TRBJ2-7; D perhaps matches TRBD1 (5 bases). The CDR3 extends over 13 amino acids. V shed 6 bases and J shed 3 bases, with 12 bases lying between them. Per germline, CDR1 MNHNS and CDR2 SASEGT. CDR3 bases: TGTGCCAGCAGGCACGGACATTTCTACGAGCAGTACTTC. Encoded protein: CASRHGHFYEQYF.

This clonotype was seen at least ten times. The V and J genes are TRBV20-1 and TRBJ2-7; D assignment may be TRBD1 or TRBD2 (6 bases each). This CDR3 has 12 residues. V shed 6 bases and J shed 2 bases, with 11 bases lying between them. Germline CDR1 and CDR2: DFQATT and SNEGSKA (reference sequence). The DNA for the CDR3 is TGCAGTGCGGACTACAGGGCCTACGAGCAGTACTTC. It is translated as CSADYRAYEQYF.

This clonotype was counted between two and nine times. This chain connects TRBV28 to TRBJ2-2; no definite D call. Germline-derived CDR1 and CDR2 are MDHEN and SYDVKM. The CDR3 runs 16 residues. V dropped 2 bases and J dropped 2 bases, with 12 bases sitting between them. This chain's CDR3 is CASSLQAGLNTGELFF. CDR3 DNA: TGTGCCAGCAGTTTACAGGCAGGCTTAAACACCGGGGAGCTGTTTTTT.

Only a few counts were recorded for this clonotype. The CDR3 sequence is CAISANQGGSVYGYTF. In nucleotides, the CDR3 is TGTGCCATCAGTGCAAACCAGGGTGGGTCGGTCTATGGCTACACCTTC. The genes are TRBV10-3 and TRBJ1-2; a possible D gene is TRBD1 (5 bases). The CDR3 extends over 16 amino acids. Germline V lookup: CDR1 ENHRY, CDR2 SYGVKD. Trimming removed 4 bases from V and 4 bases from J, with 19 bases in between.

This clonotype was seen more than once but under ten times. The gene calls are TRBV20-1 and TRBJ2-7, with D possibly being TRBD1 (6 bases). Between the trimmed V and J ends, which lost 0 bases and 3 bases, there was a span of 12 bases. Germline V gene data show CDR1 as DFQATT and CDR2 as SNEGSKA (reference sequence). This CDR3 has 14 residues. This chain's CDR3 is CSARDLRQVYEQYF. The CDR3 nucleotides read TGCAGTGCTAGAGATCTAAGACAGGTCTACGAGCAGTACTTC.

CDR3 nucleotides: TGTGCCAGCAGCCCCATGGGGTCGGGAAGTGATACGCAGTATTTT. This codes for CASSPMGSGSDTQYF. This chain connects TRBV13 to TRBJ2-3; the D gene is possibly TRBD2 (5 bases). V was pared by 5 bases and J by 6 bases, with 18 bases between. Germline-derived CDR1 and CDR2 are PRHDT and FYEKMQ (reference sequence). This CDR3 has 15 residues.

Concerning this clonotype: This clone may be a read error of a much larger clone one base away. J is TRBJ2-7 and V is TRBV10-2; 7 bases match TRBD2. The ends lost 4 bases at V and 3 bases at J; junction bases unmatched: 9. This CDR3 spans 15 amino acids. Germline-derived CDR1 and CDR2 are WSHSY and SAAADI. The CDR3 is CASSGRSSGNYEQYF. The CDR3 DNA follows: TGCGCCAGCAGTGGTAGGTCTAGCGGAAACTACGAGCAGTACTTC.

At least ten counts were recorded for this clonotype. This chain joins TRBV12-3 or TRBV12-4 and TRBJ2-7; the match to TRBD2 covers 9 bases. Germline trimming cut 4 bases from V and 0 bases from J; bases unmatched to any gene: 4. The CDR3 spans 15 residues. The CDR3 nucleotides read TGTGCCAGCAGTTCGCATAGCGGGAGCTCCTACGAGCAGTACTTC. Translating gives CASSSHSGSSYEQYF.

This clonotype was recorded a few times. Sequence at one end of the junction differs from germline and may be a read error. This chain connects TRBV28 to TRBJ1-4, with TRBD1 as a possible D gene (6 bases). The germline CDR1 and CDR2 sequences are MDHEN and SYDVKM. The CDR3 length is 15 residues. The CDR3 DNA is TGTGCCAGCAGTTTATGGGGGGCGACTAGTGAAAAACTGTTTTTT. As protein: CASSLWGATSEKLFF.

This clonotype has at least ten counts. This sequence joins TRBV20-1 and TRBJ1-5, with TRBD1 as a possible D gene (6 bases). Germline CDR1 and CDR2: DFQATT and SNEGSKA (reference sequence). The CDR3 totals 16 residues. Deletions cut 0 bases from V and 0 bases from J, with 12 bases between. The CDR3 here is CSAREWGQLSNQPQHF. For the CDR3, the DNA is TGCAGTGCTAGAGAGTGGGGGCAGCTTAGCAATCAGCCCCAGCATTTT.

Many counts were recorded for this clonotype. This sequence joins TRBV6-1 and TRBJ2-4, with D possibly called TRBD1 or TRBD2 (5 bases each). The CDR3 is 18 residues long. V lost 3 bases, J lost 0 bases, and 18 bases lay in between. Looked up from germline, CDR1 is MNHNS and CDR2 is SASEGT. The CDR3 here is CASSEFKGTTIAKNIQYF. In nucleotides, the CDR3 is TGTGCCAGCAGTGAGTTCAAAGGGACCACAATAGCCAAAAACATTCAGTACTTC.